This is a list of T cell receptor beta chains from one sample in a study of T cell responses to AZD1222 COVID-19 vaccine. Profiled with immunoSEQ multiplex PCR; TCRdb holds only in-frame clones, not every one. Of about 180,000 clones listed, approximately 92% were seen once; the top ten hold less than 3%. Source: peripheral blood, taken on day 0 of AZD1222 vaccination. The receptors derive from an adult in good health. Both conserved end residues are part of each CDR3. D genes are given only for firm matches. Only part of the rows carry a size: once, few, many, or a class if the clone is expanded.

NA,TRBV29-1,TRBD2,TRBJ2-1,TGCAGCGTTATAGCGGGAGTCAATGAGCAGTTCTTC,CSVIAGVNEQFF
NA,TRBV11-2,NA,TRBJ1-2,TGTGCCAGCAGCCGCCCTGGACGGACTGCTAACTATGGCTACACCTTC,CASSRPGRTANYGYTF
NA,TRBV6-6,NA,TRBJ1-2,TGTGCCAGCAGAGGGCAAGGAACTAACTATGGCTACACCTTC,CASRGQGTNYGYTF
NA,TRBV11-2,TRBD2,TRBJ2-7,TGTGCCAGCAGCTTTGTAGCGGGATACGAGCAGTACTTC,CASSFVAGYEQYF
NA,TRBV6-5,NA,TRBJ2-7,TGTGCCAGCAGGGACGGGGGAGGGGGCTCCTACGAGCAGTACTTC,CASRDGGGGSYEQYF
NA,TRBV6-2/TRBV6-3,NA,TRBJ2-5,TGTGCCAGCAGTTACGGGGTAGCGGCCTCAGGCGGGACCCAGTACTTC,CASSYGVAASGGTQYF
NA,TRBV15,TRBD1,TRBJ2-1,TGTGCCACCAGCAGAGATAGGGGGACAGCTTACAATGAGCAGTTCTTC,CATSRDRGTAYNEQFF
NA,TRBV30,NA,TRBJ1-2,TGTGCCTGGAGTGTTGCGGACTATGGCTACACCTTC,CAWSVADYGYTF
NA,TRBV18,NA,TRBJ2-1,TGTGCCAGCTCACCACCGGTAGCGTCGGCATTTAGCGAGCAGTTCTTC,CASSPPVASAFSEQFF
once,TRBV4-1,TRBD1,TRBJ1-3,TGCGCCAGCAGCCACACAGCGGGGACAGGGGGCTCTGGAAACACCATATATTTT,CASSHTAGTGGSGNTIYF
NA,TRBV19,NA,TRBJ1-5,TGTGCCAGTAGTATTGGTGCGGGTCAACAGCCCCAGCATTTT,CASSIGAGQQPQHF
NA,TRBV2,NA,TRBJ2-5,TGTGCCAGCAGCGGCAGCTTTGGAGGTTGGGAGACCCAGTACTTC,CASSGSFGGWETQYF
NA,TRBV6-1,TRBD1,TRBJ1-5,TGTGCCAGCAGTGTCTTTGGACAGGGCTGGGATCAGCCCCAGCATTTT,CASSVFGQGWDQPQHF
NA,TRBV6-5,NA,TRBJ1-1,TGTGCCAGTGGGGGGGGGTACACTGAAGCTTTCTTT,CASGGGYTEAFF
NA,TRBV6-1,NA,TRBJ1-3,TGTGCCAGCAGTGAAGCTTCTGCAGCCTGGGTAAACACCATATATTTT,CASSEASAAWVNTIYF
NA,TRBV27,NA,TRBJ1-6,TGTGCCAGCAGTTTAGGCCCCCCCAACAAGTTCCACTTT,CASSLGPPNKFHF
NA,TRBV3-1/TRBV3-2,NA,TRBJ1-1,TGTGCCAGCAGCCAGTTAGTGCCGGGCACTGAAGCTTTCTTT,CASSQLVPGTEAFF
NA,TRBV19,TRBD2,TRBJ2-5,TGTGCCAGTAGGATCGGGACTAGCGGGTCAGAGACCCAGTACTTC,CASRIGTSGSETQYF
NA,TRBV7-2,TRBD2,TRBJ2-5,TGTGCCAGCAGCCCCGGACTAGCGGGAGCCTTTGGGACCCAGTACTTC,CASSPGLAGAFGTQYF
NA,TRBV27,NA,TRBJ1-1,TGTGCCAGCATTGGTCAGGGAGGGACTGAAGCTTTCTTT,CASIGQGGTEAFF
NA,TRBV7-9,NA,TRBJ1-4,TGTGCCAGCAGCCACGCCATTTCAACTAATGAAAAACTGTTTTTT,CASSHAISTNEKLFF
NA,TRBV5-6,NA,TRBJ1-2,TGTGCCAGCACCCCCATAGGGGGGAGGAACTATGGCTACACCTTC,CASTPIGGRNYGYTF
NA,TRBV3-1/TRBV3-2,NA,TRBJ2-7,TGTGCCAGCAACCTAATGGGGGGACAGATGTACTTC,CASNLMGGQMYF
NA,TRBV5-1,NA,TRBJ2-1,TGCGCCAGTGCAATTTCCTACAATGAGCAGTTCTTC,CASAISYNEQFF
NA,TRBV13,NA,TRBJ2-5,TGCACAAGGGCTAAGTGGGGGTGTAGAGAGACCCAGTACTTC,CTRAKWGCRETQYF
NA,TRBV5-7,TRBD1,TRBJ2-3,TGTGCCAGCAGCTCCAAAAACCGGGACAGGGAGACAGATACGCAGTATTTT,CASSSKNRDRETDTQYF
NA,TRBV29-1,NA,TRBJ1-1,TGCAGCGTTGTACCTACGAACACTGAAGCTTTCTTT,CSVVPTNTEAFF
few,TRBV19,NA,TRBJ1-1,TGTGCCAGTAGGACCTACCCAGGGGCCACTGAAGCTTTCTTT,CASRTYPGATEAFF
NA,TRBV3-1/TRBV3-2,NA,TRBJ2-5,TGTGCCAGCAGCTTTAGACAGAGATCAATCCAAGAGACCCAGTACTTC,CASSFRQRSIQETQYF
NA,TRBV19,TRBD1,TRBJ1-2,TGTGCCAGTAGTATTCAGGGGGCTGACTATGGCTACACCTTC,CASSIQGADYGYTF
NA,TRBV6-2/TRBV6-3,NA,TRBJ2-7,TGTGCCAGCAGTTACCCTCTTGTAGGTCTACAGTCCTACGAGCAGTACTTC,CASSYPLVGLQSYEQYF
NA,TRBV5-1,NA,TRBJ1-3,TGCGCCAGCAGCCAGGGGACCTCTGGAAACACCATATATTTT,CASSQGTSGNTIYF